This TCR beta chain originates from a study of T cell changes during pregnancy in multiple sclerosis. Libraries were prepared by immunoSEQ multiplex PCR; TCRdb keeps only in-frame clonotypes and omits some of them. The repertoire holds 26,000 or so clones, with approximately 91% as singletons. The CDR3 contains 18 residues. Germline V gives CDR1 SNHLY, CDR2 FYNNEI. After removal of 2 bases from V and 2 bases from J, the junction contained 9 bases not matched to a gene. The sequence came from a female donor with multiple sclerosis, enrolled in a pregnancy study. The genes are TRBV2 and TRBJ2-1, with TRBD2 matching 10 bases. Source: CD8+ T cells from peripheral blood mononuclear cells, taken in the second trimester of pregnancy. For the CDR3, the DNA is TGTGCCAGCAGTGAACCCCCCGCTAGCGGGGGTCCCTACAATGAGCAGTTCTTC. Translated, it gives CASSEPPASGGPYNEQFF.